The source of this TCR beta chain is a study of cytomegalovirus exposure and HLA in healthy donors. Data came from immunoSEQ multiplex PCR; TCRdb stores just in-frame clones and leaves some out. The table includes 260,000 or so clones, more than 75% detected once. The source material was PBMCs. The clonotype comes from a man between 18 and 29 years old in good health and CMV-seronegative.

The CDR3: CASATGGPNSNQPQHF. In DNA form, the CDR3 reads TGTGCCAGCGCTACAGGGGGCCCTAATAGCAATCAGCCCCAGCATTTT. V usage is TRBV5-6 and J usage is TRBJ1-5, with 9 bases fitting TRBD1. Trimming took 7 bases from V and 0 from J; bases not matched to a gene: 8. Germline CDR1 reads SGHDT; CDR2 reads YYEEEE. The CDR3 extends over 16 amino acids.